This record covers a single T cell receptor (beta chain). CDR3 size: 17 residues. Germline V gene sequence: CDR1 LNHDA, CDR2 SQIVND (reference sequence). Trimming shortened V by 8 bases and J by 4 bases, and 26 bases separated the two germline ends. The data were taken from a study of blood T cell repertoires in COVID-19. Sequencing used immunoSEQ multiplex PCR; TCRdb keeps in-frame clones, though not all of them. Found here are over 200,000 clones, around 90% of them singletons; the top ten hold less than 15%. The rearrangement links TRBV19 to TRBJ1-2; D possibly corresponds to TRBD1 (6 bases). Sequencing was performed on PBMCs or T cells enriched from blood (not recorded which). This receptor was identified in a man younger than 45 who had been exposed to COVID-19. The CDR3 loop is CASRQQGGDGRGYGYTF. DNA for the CDR3: TGTGCCAGTCGTCAACAGGGAGGGGATGGTCGGGGCTATGGCTACACCTTC.